These 5 T cell receptor beta chains originate from one sample sequenced in a study of blood T cell repertoires in COVID-19. Sequencing was performed with immunoSEQ multiplex PCR; in TCRdb, only in-frame clones are kept and a portion is missing. The data contain approximately 150,000 clones, about 85% of them singletons. Sequencing was performed on PBMCs or T cells enriched from blood (not recorded which). The receptor set was obtained from a woman aged 35 to 49 who had been exposed to COVID-19.

The chain carries TRBV27 and TRBJ2-7; 11 positions match TRBD2. The CDR3 sequence is 15 residues long. Per germline, CDR1 MNHEY and CDR2 SMNVEV (reference sequence). With 2 bases clipped from V and 4 bases from J, the junction kept 4 bases outside the gene matches. Here the CDR3 reads CASSLTSGSRYEQYF. The CDR3 nucleotides read TGTGCCAGCAGTTTAACTAGCGGGAGTCGGTACGAGCAGTACTTC.

This rearrangement joins TRBV4-1 to TRBJ1-4; 8 nucleotides line up with TRBD1. V dropped 0 bases and J dropped 7; count of bases not matched to a gene: 22. This CDR3 is built from 21 residues. In germline, CDR1 is MGHRA, CDR2 YSYEKL. The CDR3 is CASSQDSRHMAGGAGSEKLFF. In DNA form, the CDR3 reads TGCGCCAGCAGCCAAGACTCCCGTCATATGGCAGGGGGCGCCGGCTCTGAAAAACTGTTTTTT.

The chain couples TRBV27 to TRBJ2-1; 8 bases fit TRBD1. The germline CDR1 and CDR2 sequences are MNHEY and SMNVEV (reference sequence). This CDR3 comprises 14 residues. V was pared by 4 bases and J by 5 bases, with 4 bases of the junction left unmatched. This CDR3 reads CASSSDRVNNEQFF. Here the CDR3 DNA reads TGTGCCAGCAGTTCGGACAGGGTTAACAATGAGCAGTTCTTC.

V and J are TRBV14 and TRBJ1-4; possible D gene TRBD1, 5 bases. The CDR3 covers 17 residues. The germline V and J ends were trimmed by 4 bases and 5 bases, with 20 bases remaining between them. Germline values: CDR1 SGHDN, CDR2 FVKESK. CDR3 sequence reads: CASSPFSPKGINEKLFF. The CDR3 DNA follows: TGTGCCAGCAGCCCTTTCTCCCCCAAGGGGATCAATGAAAAACTGTTTTTT.

J is TRBJ2-3 and V is TRBV4-1; TRBD1 might be the D (6 bases). V shed 4 bases and J shed 3 bases, with 11 bases lying between them. The germline V gene has CDR1 MGHRA and CDR2 YSYEKL. The CDR3 totals 14 residues. CDR3 sequence (DNA): TGCGCCAGCAGCCGAGGGGGTGATACAGATACGCAGTATTTT. Its translation is CASSRGGDTDTQYF.